The 29 T cell receptor beta chains listed next were all sequenced from one sample in a study of blood T cells in healthy people across ages. With a J-beta primer mix and a sample-barcoded 5' primer, a second PCR ran roughly 7 to 11 cycles. TCRdb recomputed calls from the 5' RACE reads with MiXCR, one row per CDR3 protein. The sample shows about 930,000 distinct CDR3 sequences, roughly 28% of them seen only once. The data were also submitted as part of a second study, on T cells of mothers and their children.

The source material was blood. Source of these receptors: a middle-aged woman in good health.

With regard to this clonotype: The junction does not match germline at one end; this may be a read error. V usage is TRBV7-3 and J usage is TRBJ2-3; 10 bases match TRBD2. Germline V CDR1 and CDR2: SGHTA, FQGTGA. This CDR3 has 15 residues. CDR3 in amino acids: CAGSSGTSDTDTQYF. The CDR3 coding sequence is TGTGCCGGCAGCTCTGGGACTAGCGATACAGATACGCAGTATTTT.

The chain combines TRBV16 with TRBJ1-3; D uncertain. Germline V CDR1 and CDR2: KGHSY, FQNENV. With 4 bases removed from V and 3 bases from J, the gap between germline ends came to 7 bases. This CDR3 comprises 13 residues. The CDR3 coding sequence is TGTGCCAGCAGCCGAGCGGTTGGAAACACCATATATTTT. Translated: CASSRAVGNTIYF.

This chain connects TRBV4-3 to TRBJ2-5; TRBD2 matches at 12 bases. In germline, CDR1 is LGHNA, CDR2 YSLEER. The CDR3 is 17 amino acids. The V segment lost 4 bases and the J segment 5 bases; nucleotides outside the gene matches: 11. The CDR3 is CASSPRGPSGGAETQYF. Here the CDR3 DNA reads TGCGCCAGCAGCCCAAGGGGGCCTAGCGGGGGGGCGGAGACCCAGTACTTC.

The gene calls are TRBV12-3 or TRBV12-4 and TRBJ1-1; no clear D gene. The CDR3 has 14 residues. V was shortened by 3 bases and J by 5 bases, with 13 bases between the two germline ends. CDR3 loop: CASSFDGRRTEAFF. CDR3 DNA: TGTGCCAGCAGTTTCGACGGGAGGAGAACTGAAGCTTTCTTT.

This chain connects TRBV7-9 to TRBJ2-3; 7 nucleotides agree with TRBD2. J was trimmed by 1 base and V by 4 bases; bases with no gene match: 5. Germline assignment: CDR1 SEHNR and CDR2 FQNEAQ (reference sequence). The CDR3 length is 15 residues. CDR3 sequence (DNA): TGTGCCAGCAGCTCCTATGGGGGGGGCACAGATACGCAGTATTTT. This sequence encodes CASSSYGGGTDTQYF.

Comment on this clonotype: A single base separates this from a much larger clone, so it may be a read error. This chain links TRBV20-1 with TRBJ1-2; D possibly corresponds to TRBD1 (5 bases). CDR1 DFQATT and CDR2 SNEGSKA come from the germline V gene (reference sequence). This CDR3 is built from 12 residues. CDR3 coding DNA: TGCAGGGCTTCCCCGGGAGCAGGGGGCTACACCTTC. Protein product: CRASPGAGGYTF.

The table lists this clonotype with a few counts. V and J are TRBV20-1 and TRBJ2-5, with no clear D. V lost 1 base, J lost 4 bases, and 10 bases lay in between. Germline CDR1 is DFQATT and CDR2 is SNEGSKA (reference sequence). The CDR3 spans 13 residues. CDR3 loop: CSARVYGRETQYF. The CDR3 DNA follows: TGCAGTGCTAGAGTCTACGGAAGAGAGACCCAGTACTTC.

This clonotype was counted at least ten times. The V gene is TRBV29-1, the J gene TRBJ2-3; a weak D match, TRBD2 (6 bases). Looked up from germline, CDR1 is SQVTM and CDR2 is ANQGSEA. Trimming cost V 0 bases and J 6 bases, with 7 bases left between them. The CDR3 contains 12 residues. CDR3 loop: CSVEDGGDTQYF. Here the CDR3 DNA reads TGCAGCGTTGAAGATGGGGGGGATACGCAGTATTTT.

This clonotype was detected only a few times. The rearrangement joins TRBV6-1 to TRBJ2-4; 7 bases match TRBD2. The CDR3 sequence is 15 residues long. The germline gives CDR1 MNHNS, CDR2 SASEGT. The V segment lost 5 bases and the J segment 3 bases; nucleotides outside the gene matches: 7. The DNA of the CDR3 is TGTGCCAGCAGTCGCCGGGACTATGGCAAAAACATTCAGTACTTC. Translation gives CASSRRDYGKNIQYF.

Remarks on this clonotype: The conserved final phenylalanine or tryptophan is absent from the CDR3, which likely points to a read error. The V and J genes are TRBV20-1 and TRBJ2-4, with D possibly TRBD1 on 6 matching bases. The DNA end is more similar to TRBJ2-7, so the J call may be wrong. Germline V lookup: CDR1 DFQATT, CDR2 SNEGSKA (reference sequence). CDR3 size: 14 residues. The CDR3 DNA follows: TGCAGTGCCTCCCGTGGGACAAGAAACTACGAGCAGTACTAC. It encodes CSASRGTRNYEQYY.

There are many counts of this clonotype. The genes are TRBV6-2 or TRBV6-3 and TRBJ2-3; D not resolved. V dropped 0 bases and J dropped 4 bases, with 2 bases sitting between them. The CDR3 spans 12 residues. CDR1 is MNHEY and CDR2 is SVGEGT in the germline V gene. CDR3 protein: CASSYSSDTQYF. CDR3 bases: TGTGCCAGCAGTTACTCTTCAGATACGCAGTATTTT.

The chain employs TRBV3-1 and TRBJ1-1; possibly TRBD1 for D (6 bases). V lost 3 bases, J lost 2 bases, and 10 bases lay in between. Germline V gene sequence: CDR1 LGHDT, CDR2 YNNKEL (reference sequence). This CDR3 spans 14 amino acids. CDR3 protein: CASSHGQTNTEAFF. CDR3 bases: TGTGCCAGCAGCCACGGACAGACTAACACTGAAGCTTTCTTT.

This clonotype was seen ten or more times. This chain connects TRBV29-1 to TRBJ1-1; 7 nucleotides line up with TRBD1. With 4 bases clipped from V and 1 base from J, the junction kept 6 bases outside the gene matches. Per the germline V gene, CDR1 is SQVTM and CDR2 is ANQGSEA. This CDR3 is built from 14 residues. The CDR3 sequence: CSVGLGTENTEAFF. Here the CDR3 DNA reads TGCAGCGTTGGATTGGGGACAGAGAACACTGAAGCTTTCTTT.

The V and J genes are TRBV5-6 and TRBJ1-1; the D gene is possibly TRBD1 (6 bases). CDR1 and CDR2 (germline): SGHDT, YYEEEE. V lost 2 bases and J lost 0, with 11 bases in between. The CDR3 runs 15 residues. DNA for the CDR3: TGTGCCAGCAGCTTAGGACAGCTTATGAACACTGAAGCTTTCTTT. This gives the protein CASSLGQLMNTEAFF.

This clonotype was observed a handful of times. The V call is TRBV2, the J call TRBJ1-2; D remains unclear. The CDR3 sequence is 14 residues long. Germline CDR1 SNHLY, CDR2 FYNNEI. V was trimmed by 5 bases and J by 1 base, leaving 11 bases between them. The CDR3 coding sequence is TGTGCCAGCAGTATGCTCAGAGATAACTATGGCTACACCTTC. It is translated as CASSMLRDNYGYTF.

This clonotype was seen repeatedly, ten times or more. The chain uses TRBV6-2 or TRBV6-3 and TRBJ2-6, with TRBD2 as a possible D gene (6 bases). V was clipped by 6 bases and J by 3 bases, with 18 bases between them. The CDR3 loop spans 17 amino acids. Germline V gives CDR1 MNHEY, CDR2 SVGEGT. CDR3 region: CASSPPRAGSGANVLTF. The CDR3, as DNA: TGTGCCAGCAGCCCCCCCCGGGCGGGGAGTGGGGCCAACGTCCTGACTTTC.

V is TRBV5-1 and J is TRBJ2-3; 9 positions agree with TRBD2. The CDR3 sequence is 16 residues long. With V trimmed by 3 bases and J by 4 bases, 9 bases remained unmatched. Per germline, CDR1 SGHRS and CDR2 YFSETQ. CDR3 DNA: TGCGCCAGCAGCTCCCTCGCGGGGGGGTTTTCAGATACGCAGTATTTT. Protein product: CASSSLAGGFSDTQYF.

This clonotype was detected many times. The chain employs TRBV6-6 and TRBJ2-5, with 8 bases that match TRBD1. V shed 2 bases and J 4 bases; nucleotides not matched to a gene: 3. In germline, CDR1 is MNHNY, CDR2 SVGAGI (reference sequence). CDR3 length: 14 residues. The CDR3 DNA follows: TGTGCCAGCAGTTACCTTGACAGGGGAGAGACCCAGTACTTC. Translated, it gives CASSYLDRGETQYF.

This clonotype was detected many times. V and J are TRBV20-1 and TRBJ2-1, with D possibly TRBD2 on 5 matching bases. The CDR3 is made up of 12 amino acids. The germline V gene encodes CDR1 DFQATT and CDR2 SNEGSKA (reference sequence). V shed 6 bases and J shed 1 base, with 7 bases lying between them. In DNA, the CDR3 is TGCAGTGCCCGAGGGTCCTACAATGAGCAGTTCTTC. Translated, it gives CSARGSYNEQFF.

The CDR3 loop reads CATSRDRGTGPRSGNTIYF. The CDR3 nucleotides are TGTGCCACCAGCAGAGATAGGGGGACAGGGCCGAGGTCTGGAAACACCATATATTTT. The chain carries TRBV15 and TRBJ1-3, with 9 nucleotides matching TRBD1. This CDR3 comprises 19 residues. The germline V gene encodes CDR1 LNHNV and CDR2 YYDKDF (reference sequence). V shed 0 bases, J shed 1 base, and the junction held 10 bases outside the gene matches.

On this clonotype itself: A much larger clone sits a single nucleotide away, making a read error possible. It is likely a read error, because the conserved phenylalanine at the end of the CDR3 is missing. This chain uses TRBV6-5 with TRBJ1-2, with TRBD1 matching over 9 bases. This CDR3 comprises 14 residues. Germline values: CDR1 MNHEY, CDR2 SVGAGI. The J segment lost 5 bases and the V segment lost 2 bases, leaving 3 bases of the junction unmatched. The CDR3 loop is CASSYGDRVYGYTV. CDR3 DNA: TGTGCCAGCAGTTACGGGGACAGGGTGTATGGCTACACCGTC.

In its sample, this clonotype was seen many times. This rearrangement joins TRBV14 to TRBJ2-5, with D maybe TRBD2 (6 bases). The CDR3 has 15 amino acids. CDR1 and CDR2 (germline): SGHDN, FVKESK. Trimming shortened V by 1 base and J by 4 bases, and 13 bases separated the two germline ends. CDR3 residues: CASSQGLGGSETQYF. CDR3 sequence (DNA): TGTGCCAGCAGCCAAGGTCTTGGGGGGTCAGAGACCCAGTACTTC.

This sequence joins TRBV30 and TRBJ2-5, with 8 bases matching TRBD1. The tail of the sequence fits TRBJ2-7 better, so the J call may be wrong. From germline, CDR1 is GTSNPN and CDR2 SVGIG (reference sequence). The CDR3 runs 14 residues. The DNA for the CDR3 is TGTGCCTGTTCTAAAACAGGGGGATGGTACGAGCAGTACTTC. The encoded protein is CACSKTGGWYEQYF.

The chain couples TRBV18 to TRBJ2-3; no reliable D call. Per the germline V gene, CDR1 is KGHSH and CDR2 is LQKENI. V lost 1 base, J lost 2 bases, and 4 bases lay in between. The CDR3 is made up of 13 amino acids. CDR3 nucleotide sequence: TGTGCCAGCTCACCACGTCCCACAGATACGCAGTATTTT. It encodes CASSPRPTDTQYF.

This clonotype was observed a few times. The chain links TRBV5-1 to TRBJ1-5, with D perhaps matching TRBD1 (6 bases). In germline, CDR1 is SGHRS, CDR2 YFSETQ. CDR3 size: 15 residues. V lost 4 bases to trimming and J lost 0 bases, with 11 bases between them. CDR3 loop: CASSIGTSSNQPQHF. The CDR3 DNA follows: TGCGCCAGCAGCATTGGGACATCTAGCAATCAGCCCCAGCATTTT.

This clonotype was observed a handful of times. Since a far larger clone is one base different, this is likely a read error. The chain recombines TRBV14 with TRBJ2-1; D is possibly TRBD2 (5 bases). Germline-derived CDR1 and CDR2 are SGHDN and FVKESK. The length of the CDR3 is 11 residues. V lost 6 bases, J lost 7 bases, and 7 bases lay in between. The CDR3 bases are TGTGCCAGCAGGCTAGCTAATGAGCAGTTCTTC. Translating gives CASRLANEQFF.

Details on this clonotype: A much larger clonotype is one base distant, so this may be a read error. The chain links TRBV7-2 to TRBJ2-7; 10 nucleotides match TRBD2. The assigned J gene may be wrong: the sequence end matches TRBJ2-5 better. Germline CDR1 SGHTA, CDR2 FQGNSA. CDR3 length equals 16 residues. Written as DNA, the CDR3 is TGTGTCAGCAGCTTAGCAAGTAGCGGGGGGCAAGAGACCCAGTACTTC. Its translation is CVSSLASSGGQETQYF.

This clonotype has a count of ten or more. The chain links TRBV4-3 to TRBJ2-5; D unresolved. The V gene's germline CDR1 is LGHNA and CDR2 YSLEER. Trimming shortened V by 0 bases and J by 4 bases, and 9 bases separated the two germline ends. The CDR3 covers 14 residues. CDR3 residues: CASSQDMRRETQYF. Written as DNA, the CDR3 is TGCGCCAGCAGCCAAGATATGAGGAGAGAGACCCAGTACTTC.

This clonotype was detected many times. This chain uses TRBV9 with TRBJ2-5; D is possibly TRBD2 (5 bases). The CDR3 has 13 residues. In germline, CDR1 is SGDLS, CDR2 YYNGEE. With 4 bases removed from V and 5 bases from J, the gap between germline ends came to 12 bases. CDR3 in DNA: TGTGCCAGCAGCCTTAGCGTTGGCGAGACCCAGTACTTC. Translated: CASSLSVGETQYF.